This T cell receptor beta chain emerged from a study of T cells in Graves' hyperthyroidism and ophthalmopathy. Study conclusions and caveats: Median prediction lead before ophthalmopathy onset was about 6.5 months with the model. Ophthalmopathy was distinguished from stable hyperthyroidism by 13 V-J signatures.

This clonotype has only a few counts. Its specificity is unknown. What was amplified from RNA transcripts were TCR beta CDR3 regions. Carried out on the TCR CDR3, a first-round RT-PCR used the HTBI primer set. From the multiplex PCR reads, TCRdb called clonotypes with MiXCR, one entry per CDR3 protein. The table lists 300,000 or so distinct CDR3 sequences, about 20% of them singletons, with around 50% in the top ten. The CDR3 spans 15 residues. Germline assignment: CDR1 SEHNR and CDR2 FQNEAQ (reference sequence). The V gene end was trimmed by 5 bases and the J gene end by 9 bases; junction bases not matched to a gene: 12.

The rearrangement uses TRBV7-9 and TRBJ2-1, with 8 bases aligning to TRBD2. Sequenced: blood. This TCR came from a woman aged 50 to 65 with Graves' hyperthyroidism. The DNA of the CDR3 is TGTGCCAGCAGCCCTTGGGGTCCTAGCGGGCTTGAGCAGTTCTTC. It specifies CASSPWGPSGLEQFF.